This is a list of T cell receptor beta chains from one sample in a study of shared clonotypes between healthy human individuals. Profiling relied on immunoSEQ multiplex PCR, and the TCRdb table lists in-frame clones only, not all of them. This table has around 2.1 million clones, 93% appearing once. The specimen was naive CD8+ T cells from PBMCs. The source of these receptors is a man younger than 30 in good health. Some clones in this sample may be carry-over from other donors' samples. Both conserved end residues are part of each CDR3. Fields, in order: D gene, V gene, clone size, J gene, CDR3 DNA, CDR3 protein. The D gene is left open where the match is weak. A row's size may be missing; if present it is once, few, many or a size class.

NA	TRBV27	NA	TRBJ1-6	TGTGCCAGCAGTTTAGGGCCATATAATTCACCCCTCCACTTT	CASSLGPYNSPLHF
NA	TRBV19	NA	TRBJ2-7	TGTGCCAGTAATGAACGGTCCGGGGACGAGCAGTACTTC	CASNERSGDEQYF
TRBD2	TRBV4-3	NA	TRBJ2-1	TGCGCCAGCAGCCAGGCCCTAGCGGTTGCCTACAATGAGCAGTTCTTC	CASSQALAVAYNEQFF
NA	TRBV2	NA	TRBJ2-7	TGTGCCAGCAGCCCCCCAGACGGGGAAGTGTACGAGCAGTACTTC	CASSPPDGEVYEQYF
TRBD2	TRBV7-9	NA	TRBJ2-2	TGTGCCAGCAGCCCGGGACTATTACCCGGGGAGCTGTTTTTT	CASSPGLLPGELFF
TRBD1	TRBV28	NA	TRBJ2-1	TGTGCCAGCAGTCCAATGGGCTGGACAGGATACTACAATGAGCAGTTCTTC	CASSPMGWTGYYNEQFF
TRBD2	TRBV5-1	NA	TRBJ2-2	TGCGCCAGCAGACAAAGCGGGAGGTATAGTCCCGGGGAGCTGTTTTTT	CASRQSGRYSPGELFF
NA	TRBV10-1	NA	TRBJ1-2	TGCGCCAGCTCTGGACAGAGAGGCTATGGCTACACCTTC	CASSGQRGYGYTF
TRBD2	TRBV14	NA	TRBJ2-2	TGTGCCAGCAGCTACGGACTAGCGGGAGGAGGGTCCGGGGAGCTGTTTTTT	CASSYGLAGGGSGELFF
NA	TRBV5-6	few	TRBJ1-2	TGTGCCAGCAGCTCCCTGAGGGAGGCGGACTATGGCTACACCTTC	CASSSLREADYGYTF
NA	TRBV28	NA	TRBJ2-5	TGTGCCAACCAACAACTCGAGTCGGGAGAGGAGACCCAGTACTTC	CANQQLESGEETQYF
NA	TRBV10-3	NA	TRBJ2-7	TGTGCCATCAGTGAGGGAGGGGACCGCGGCTACGAGCAGTACTTC	CAISEGGDRGYEQYF
TRBD1	TRBV15	NA	TRBJ1-5	TGTGCCACCAGCAGAGATCGGGACAGGGGATTGCAGCCCCAGCATTTT	CATSRDRDRGLQPQHF
NA	TRBV9	NA	TRBJ1-2	TGTGCCAGCAGCGTAGCAAATGGCTACACCTTC	CASSVANGYTF
NA	TRBV28	NA	TRBJ1-2	TGTGCCAGCAGTTCCCCTACAGGGTGGAACTATGGCTACACCTTC	CASSSPTGWNYGYTF
NA	TRBV7-8	NA	TRBJ2-7	TGTGCCAGCAGCCAGGCTATTCGGGTCTTAGACGAGCAGTACTTC	CASSQAIRVLDEQYF
NA	TRBV7-6	NA	TRBJ1-1	TGTGCCAGCAGCTCCGACCGGACTGAAGCTTTCTTT	CASSSDRTEAFF
TRBD2	TRBV7-6	NA	TRBJ2-3	TGTGCCAGCAGCTTAGTTGTTGCGGGAGTCTCAGATACGCAGTATTTT	CASSLVVAGVSDTQYF
TRBD2	TRBV27	NA	TRBJ2-7	TGTGCCAGCAGTTACAGCGGGGGTCCCAGAACCTACGAGCAGTACTTC	CASSYSGGPRTYEQYF
NA	TRBV10-2	NA	TRBJ2-7	TGCGCCAGCAGTGAGTCGAACACAGCCTACGAGCAGTACTTC	CASSESNTAYEQYF
TRBD1	TRBV19	NA	TRBJ2-5	TGTGCCAGTACCGACAGGGTTAGCTTCCCAGAGACCCAGTACTTC	CASTDRVSFPETQYF
TRBD2	TRBV4-3	once	TRBJ2-7	TGCGCCAGCAGCCAACGACTAGCGGGACGCTACGAGCAGTACTTC	CASSQRLAGRYEQYF
NA	TRBV19	NA	TRBJ1-2	TGTGCCAGTATCAACGTTAACTATGGCTACACCTTC	CASINVNYGYTF
TRBD1	TRBV11-2	NA	TRBJ1-1	TGTGCCAGCAGCTTAGAGGGGACAGGGATTGAAGCTTTCTTT	CASSLEGTGIEAFF
NA	TRBV18	once	TRBJ1-1	TGTGCCAGCTCACCCCCCCGGGGTGAGGGCGACACTGAAGCTTTCTTT	CASSPPRGEGDTEAFF
TRBD2	TRBV5-6	NA	TRBJ2-1	TGTGCCAGCAGCAACATGAATAGCGGGAGTCTCGTTGAGCAGTTCTTC	CASSNMNSGSLVEQFF
TRBD2	TRBV7-9	NA	TRBJ2-7	TGTGCCAGCAGCCTGGACGGGGGGTGGTACGAGCAGTACTTC	CASSLDGGWYEQYF
TRBD2	TRBV7-2	NA	TRBJ2-1	TGTGCCAGCAGCTTTTCTAGCGGAGACTACAATGAGCAGTTCTTC	CASSFSSGDYNEQFF
NA	TRBV19	NA	TRBJ2-2	TGTGCCAGTAGTATCGGGATCCCGGTTTCCGGGGAGCTGTTTTTT	CASSIGIPVSGELFF
NA	TRBV7-9	NA	TRBJ2-7	TGTGCCAGCAGCGCCGACTTCTACGAGCAGTACTTC	CASSADFYEQYF
NA	TRBV7-3	NA	TRBJ1-2	TGTGCCAGCAGCTTAATTCCGACAGAAGATGGCTACACCTTC	CASSLIPTEDGYTF
TRBD1	TRBV9	NA	TRBJ2-1	TGTGCCAGCAGCGGACCGGGACAGGGGACAGGTGTGTCATGGGGCTACAGTGAGCAGTTCTTC	CASSGPGQGTGVSWGYSEQFF
NA	TRBV5-4	NA	TRBJ1-1	TGTGCCAGCAGCTTGGGGTCCATTGCAGTTTTGAACACTGAAGCTTTCTTT	CASSLGSIAVLNTEAFF
TRBD1	TRBV10-3	once	TRBJ2-7	TGTGCCATCAGTGAGTCGACTCGGGACAGGGGACCGCTCGAGCAGTACTTC	CAISESTRDRGPLEQYF
NA	TRBV5-1	NA	TRBJ2-7	TGCGCCAGCAGCAACGGACCGTTACCCTCCTACGAGCAGTACTTC	CASSNGPLPSYEQYF
NA	TRBV5-1	NA	TRBJ2-1	TGCGCCAGCAGCTTCAGGGCGAACTACAATGAGCAGTTCTTC	CASSFRANYNEQFF
NA	TRBV10-3	once	TRBJ1-3	TGTGCTACGGGGGGTGGATACTCTGGAAACACCATATATTTT	CATGGGYSGNTIYF
TRBD2	TRBV7-2	once	TRBJ2-2	TGTGCCAGCAGCTTAACCGGGACTAGTATTTCCGGGGAGCTGTTTTTT	CASSLTGTSISGELFF
NA	TRBV5-1	NA	TRBJ2-5	TGCGCCAGCATCCCGGGACCCAGACCTAACTTCCAAGAGACCCAGTACTTC	CASIPGPRPNFQETQYF
TRBD1	TRBV9	NA	TRBJ2-7	TGTGCCAGCAGCATTGGGACAGGGTTTCACGAGCAGTACTTC	CASSIGTGFHEQYF
NA	TRBV5-4	NA	TRBJ2-5	TGTGCCAGCAGCTTTAGTGGGCCTTTGGAGACCCAGTACTTC	CASSFSGPLETQYF
NA	TRBV12-5	NA	TRBJ2-5	TGTGCTAGTGCAGCGTTAAGAGGGGGGTACCAAGAGACCCAGTACTTC	CASAALRGGYQETQYF
NA	TRBV19	NA	TRBJ1-1	TGTGCCAGTAGTATAGATCTGGGGGGGAACACTGAAGCTTTCTTT	CASSIDLGGNTEAFF
NA	TRBV6-6	NA	TRBJ1-1	TGTGCCAGCAGTTACCTGGCCACCACTGAAGCTTTCTTT	CASSYLATTEAFF
TRBD2	TRBV7-9	NA	TRBJ2-7	TGTGCCAGCAGCCCCCCTTCTAGCGGATACGAGCAGTACTTC	CASSPPSSGYEQYF
TRBD1	TRBV27	NA	TRBJ1-5	TGTGCCAGCAGTTCCACGACAGGGGATAGCAATCAGCCCCAGCATTTT	CASSSTTGDSNQPQHF